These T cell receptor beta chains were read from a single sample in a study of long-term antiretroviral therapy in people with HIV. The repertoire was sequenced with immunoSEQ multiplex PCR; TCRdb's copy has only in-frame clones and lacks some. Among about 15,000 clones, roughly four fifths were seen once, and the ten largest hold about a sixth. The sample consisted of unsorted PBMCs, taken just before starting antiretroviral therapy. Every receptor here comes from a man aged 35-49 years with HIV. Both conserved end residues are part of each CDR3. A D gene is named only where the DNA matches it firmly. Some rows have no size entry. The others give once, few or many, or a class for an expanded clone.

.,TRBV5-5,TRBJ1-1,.,TGTGCCAGCAGCTTTTGGAAGACCCAACACACTGAAGCTTTCTTT,CASSFWKTQHTEAFF
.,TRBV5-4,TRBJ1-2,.,TGTGCCAGCAGCTTGGAGGGGGAGCATGGCTACACCTTC,CASSLEGEHGYTF
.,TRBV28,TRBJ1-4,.,TGTGCCAGCAGTTTGCCCCCGTTCGTGAAACTGTTTTTT,CASSLPPFVKLFF
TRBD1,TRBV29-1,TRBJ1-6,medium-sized,TGCAGCGTTAGGACAGGGGGAAATTCACCCCTCCACTTT,CSVRTGGNSPLHF
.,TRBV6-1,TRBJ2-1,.,TGTGCCAGCAGACGGAGCGGGCAGAACAATGAGCAGTTCTTC,CASRRSGQNNEQFF
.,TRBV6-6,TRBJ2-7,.,TGTGCCAGCAGCCCTTGGGGCGGGAACTCCTACGAGCAGTACTTC,CASSPWGGNSYEQYF
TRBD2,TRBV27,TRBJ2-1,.,TGTGCCAGCAGAAAAGGGACTAGCGGGAGGGCCAGTTGGAATGAGCAGTTCTTC,CASRKGTSGRASWNEQFF
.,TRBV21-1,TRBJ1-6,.,TGTGCCAGCAGCAAAGCGAAGTTACCGGGACAGGGGCATAATTCACCCCTCCACTTT,CASSKAKLPGQGHNSPLHF
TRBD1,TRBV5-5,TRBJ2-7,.,TGTGCCAGCAGCTTGGGGACAGGGGGGCTATACGAGCAGTACTTC,CASSLGTGGLYEQYF
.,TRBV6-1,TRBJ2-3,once,TGTGCCAGCAGCCTCGAACAAAGGACGGGATTT,CASSLEQRTGF
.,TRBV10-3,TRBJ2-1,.,TGTGCCATCTCCGGGACCAACGGTGAGCAGTTCTTC,CAISGTNGEQFF
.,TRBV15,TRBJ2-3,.,TGTGCCACCGGATCAGCAGATACGCAGTATTTT,CATGSADTQYF
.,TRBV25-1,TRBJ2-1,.,TGTGCCAGCAGTGACACCCCGGGAAAAGGACACAATGAGCAGTTCTTC,CASSDTPGKGHNEQFF
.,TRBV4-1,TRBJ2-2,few,TGCGCCAGCAGCCAAGAAGGCCACTTGAACACCGGGGAGCTGTTTTTT,CASSQEGHLNTGELFF
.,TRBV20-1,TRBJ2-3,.,TGCAGTGCTATTTCACGAGATACGCAGTATTTT,CSAISRDTQYF
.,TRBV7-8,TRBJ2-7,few,TGTGCCAGCAGCTTAAGGTTCAGTCACCCCTACGAGCAGTACTTC,CASSLRFSHPYEQYF
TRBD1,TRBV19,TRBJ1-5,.,TGTGCCAGTAGCCTCGGACAGGGCAATCAGCCCCAGCATTTT,CASSLGQGNQPQHF
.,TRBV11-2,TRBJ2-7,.,TGTGCCAGCAGCTTACCAATAGGGCCCGGGACCGAGCAGTACTTC,CASSLPIGPGTEQYF
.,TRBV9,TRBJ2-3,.,TGTGCCAGCAGCGTGAGTGGTAGCGGATACACAGATACGCAGTATTTT,CASSVSGSGYTDTQYF
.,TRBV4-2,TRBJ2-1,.,TGTGCCAGCAGCCAAGATATGCTAACCGGTACCGGCAATGAGCAGTTCTTC,CASSQDMLTGTGNEQFF
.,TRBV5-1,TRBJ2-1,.,TGCGCCAGCAGCTTGGAGACAAGTGAGCAGTTCTTC,CASSLETSEQFF
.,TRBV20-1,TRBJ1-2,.,TGCAGTGCTAGGGAGGGCTATGGCTACACCTTC,CSAREGYGYTF
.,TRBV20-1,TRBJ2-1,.,TGCAGTGCCACTAATGTCGATGAGCAGTTCTTC,CSATNVDEQFF
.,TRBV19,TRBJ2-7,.,TGTGCCAGTAGTTCCGGGTCGGGCCGGGAAGAGCAGTACTTC,CASSSGSGREEQYF
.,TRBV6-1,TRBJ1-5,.,TGTGCCAGCATAGCAGGGAGGAGCAATCAGCCCCAGCATTTT,CASIAGRSNQPQHF
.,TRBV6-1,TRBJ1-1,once,TGTGCCAGCAGTGAAGGAGTTTGGACTGAAGCTTTCTTT,CASSEGVWTEAFF
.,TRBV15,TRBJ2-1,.,TGTGCCACCAGCAGAGATGAGGAGGATGAGCAGTTCTTC,CATSRDEEDEQFF
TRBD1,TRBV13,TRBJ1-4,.,TGTGCCAGCAGCTTGAGAACAGGGGGCGAAAAACTGTTTTTT,CASSLRTGGEKLFF
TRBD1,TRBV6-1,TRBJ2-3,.,TGTGCCAGCAGTGAGACAGGGGGGGACCTCACAGATACGCAGTATTTT,CASSETGGDLTDTQYF
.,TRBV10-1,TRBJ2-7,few,TGCGCCAGCAGTGAGTCGGGTGGGCCCTACGAGCAGTACTTC,CASSESGGPYEQYF
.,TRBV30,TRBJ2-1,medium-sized,TGTGCCTGGAGTGTAGAAGGGTTTCGATGGAATGAGCAGTTCTTC,CAWSVEGFRWNEQFF
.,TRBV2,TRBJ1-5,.,TGTGCCAGCACCCCGATAGAGAAGGGTGCACGGCATTTT,CASTPIEKGARHF
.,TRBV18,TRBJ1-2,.,TGTGCCAGCTCACCTCAACCTTCGAGTACGGGAGGCTACACCTTC,CASSPQPSSTGGYTF
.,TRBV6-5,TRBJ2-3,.,TGTGCCAGCAGTTACGGTGGCGGAGGGTACACAGATACGCAGTATTTT,CASSYGGGGYTDTQYF
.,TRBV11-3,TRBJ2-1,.,TGTGCCAGCATTCAGGGGCATGAGGGCAATGAGCAGTTCTTC,CASIQGHEGNEQFF
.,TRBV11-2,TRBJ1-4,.,TGTGCCAGCAGCCCCGGGCCTCTCAGACTCTTTTTT,CASSPGPLRLFF
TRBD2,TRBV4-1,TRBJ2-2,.,TGCGCCAGCAGCCGCTCCTTCCCGGGGGGAGACGGGGAGCTGTTTTTT,CASSRSFPGGDGELFF
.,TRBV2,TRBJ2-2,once,TGTGCCACTAGGCTTACGTTGGGGACCGGGGAGCTGTTTTTT,CATRLTLGTGELFF
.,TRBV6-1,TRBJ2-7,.,TGTGCCAGCAGTCGGGATCTGGAGAGCCACGAGCAGTACTTC,CASSRDLESHEQYF
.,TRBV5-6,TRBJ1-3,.,TGTGCCAGCAGCTTGGAAGGGACTGGAAACACCATATATTTT,CASSLEGTGNTIYF
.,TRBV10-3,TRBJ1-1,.,TGTGCCATCAGTGAGTCGGTGGGACATATGAACACTGAAGCTTTCTTT,CAISESVGHMNTEAFF